This T cell receptor (beta chain) derives from a study of cytomegalovirus exposure and HLA in healthy donors (dated by TCRdb to between 2016 and 2019). Looking at the study overall: According to an earlier analysis of 450 to 650 of the donors, about 179 million T cells yielded 100 million or so unique TCR beta sequences and 276 Gb of sequence data. An earlier analysis of several hundred of the donors applied high-throughput TCR beta sequencing to assess whether each TCR beta V gene segment acted as functional or pseudogenic. An early release that covered about 600 HLA-typed donors contained approximately 300 gigabases of sequencing data and 70 million to 100 million unique TCR sequences. Both class I and class II loci were covered by HLA typing, at four-digit resolution. Typing coverage varied by locus: roughly 629-630 donors for A, B, C, DRB1 and DQB1; roughly 500 for DQA1; over 600 for DPA1; roughly 450 for DPB1. A later analysis re-analyzed previously published TCR beta repertoires from several hundred donors and added high-resolution HLA genotyping to study TCR occurrence patterns. Among 398 genotyped donors of the cohort, an average of approximately 230,000 unique TCR beta nucleotide sequences were sequenced per donor, around 20% of them non-productive. High-throughput TCR immunosequencing, statistical association of individual TCRs with disease status, and machine learning were combined to predict cytomegalovirus infection status. Of the 300 to 500 genotyped donors, less than 85% were placed in the genetic ancestry cluster associated with self-reported Caucasian donors. Every repertoire in the discovery cohort had been generated on one and the same sequencing platform. In a later genetic analysis, genome-wide SNP genotypes for about 65% of the roughly 670 donors were used, and that subset was treated as a discovery cohort. Rather than drawing on any new phenotypic data, the later analysis identified candidate immune exposures from TCR beta sequences and the way those sequences occurred across donors. The study aimed to test whether signatures of past pathogen exposure could be identified by cataloging public T cell receptors. A few DR-DQ haplotypes were handled as single units for association and clustering because linkage in the cohort was strong. The study profiled the T cell repertoires of 500 to 800 subjects by immunosequencing and related them to cytomegalovirus serostatus. Alongside the repertoire data, information on donor age, sex, ethnicity and CMV serostatus was compiled. In addition to the first cohort of hundreds of subjects, a separate validation cohort of approximately 130 different subjects was used.

Here is what the overall study found, with its caveats: In a later genetic analysis, fewer N-insertions in productive TCRs were reported among donors in an Asian-associated ancestry cluster than the approximately 710-donor mean. In a later analysis, the rate of TCR association differed among HLA loci, with DRB1 alleles having the most associated TCRs and HLA-C alleles having the fewest. An earlier analysis of roughly 570 of the donors showed that most TCR beta V segments appeared in productive rearrangements either about 90% or about 30% of the time, which broadly matched IMGT annotations. Roughly uniform sequencing depth across donors was assumed in presence/absence analyses, although this assumption may not hold. In vitro tests confirmed that a few of the cytomegalovirus-associated TCR beta chains recognize cytomegalovirus antigens. A cluster of highly shared sequence variants was judged likely to be a technical artifact of the sequencing pipeline. In a later genetic analysis, a missense DCLRE1C variant was associated with V-gene and J-gene trimming of TCR beta chains, and the association was replicated in an independent cohort. The study listed 150 to 200 TCR beta chains as associated with cytomegalovirus. The authors suggested that the approach could potentially be extended to other disease states and immunological phenotypes. In both the original and validation cohorts, the classifier was reported to diagnose cytomegalovirus status with high specificity and sensitivity. HLA typing was unavailable for some donors at each locus, so association tests used only the typed subset. A later analysis found that HLA-associated TCR beta chains were more clonally expanded and had lower generation probabilities than equally common non-associated chains. Because counts were too low, about 18 rarely observed V segments, including chromosome 9 orphons, were left out of the earlier analysis of over 550 of the donors. Assigning TCR associations to individual alleles was difficult when HLA alleles, especially DR and DQ, strongly co-occurred. Linkage disequilibrium might explain the correlated functional status among segregating V segments, but an unknown experimental factor could not be excluded. A further reported finding was that TCR beta sequences accurately predicted the HLA-A and HLA-B alleles for most subjects in the first cohort. A later analysis reported that several top co-occurrence clusters appeared linked to parvovirus B19, influenza, CMV and Epstein-Barr virus. This cohort had only TCR beta chains sequenced, and the lack of alpha or paired-chain data limited which features could be detected. A later analysis found that most CMV-associated TCR beta chains appeared HLA-restricted, with HLA associations seemingly driven largely by CMV exposure. Some IMGT-functional V segments, including TRBV6-2 and TRBV6-3, could not be distinguished by the 87-base-pair reads and were therefore excluded. At a false discovery rate of 0.05, a later analysis linked roughly 17,000 TCR beta sequences to specific HLA alleles. While some public TCRs were present in many individuals, most TCR sequences turned up only very rarely across donors. CMV serostatus was the only immune exposure information available for the cohort.

On this clone itself: The antigen it recognizes is unknown. Per-nucleotide qualities are absent, and no much larger clonotype sits a single base away.

The library was prepared using the immunoSEQ multiplex PCR assay. The multiplex PCR relied on a mix of 60 forward primers for TCR Vbeta segments and 13 reverse primers for TCR Jbeta segments. Amplification of the CDR3 region of rearranged TCR beta genes was performed with a multiplex PCR assay on genomic DNA. On the Illumina HiSeq System, the amplified TCR beta libraries were sequenced as 87-base-pair reads. The source study handled its data this way. In a later analysis, tens of millions of unique TCR beta chains were counted across the 650 to 750 repertoires, and roughly 11 million of these chains were shared by at least two donors. Raw reads were error-corrected and collapsed into unique sequences by a nearest-neighbor algorithm in which closely related sequences were merged to remove PCR and sequencing errors. V, D and J gene segments were assigned by aligning CDR3 sequences to IMGT reference sequences. For a sequence to be retained, a match of at least six nucleotides to both a V gene segment and a J gene segment was required. Rearrangements were called productive when the CDR3 lacked stop codons and stayed in frame with V and J; all others were non-productive. Following IMGT convention, CDR3 was defined as the stretch from the second conserved V-encoded cysteine up to the conserved J-encoded phenylalanine. In an earlier analysis of some 550 of the donors, sequences lacking an unambiguous match to a single V gene segment were excluded. An earlier analysis of some 500 of the donors classified V segments as functional when productive rearrangements were above 56.7% and as segregating when the standard deviation between donors was above 5%. A statistical classification framework was built for diagnosing cytomegalovirus status from the catalog of TCR beta chain sequences. In a later analysis, TCR nucleotide sequences were compared against IMGT/GENE-DB human TR gene sequences so that V and J genes could be assigned. Using the TCRdist pipeline, a later analysis assigned CDR3 sequences along with most-parsimonious VDJ recombination scenarios. In a later analysis, each TCR beta chain was defined by its CDR3 amino acid sequence together with its V-gene family, and reads without a unique V-gene family were excluded. In a later analysis, several hundred highly shared, low-generation-probability nucleotide sequences were removed to address suspected cross-contamination and a sequencing artifact. A later analysis calculated a clonal expansion index for each public chain from normalized within-repertoire ranks of inferred template counts. In a later analysis, generation probabilities were computed with a VDJ recombination model fitted to out-of-frame rearrangements, and the resulting probabilities were checked against IGoR. In a later analysis, TCR-TCR, TCR-HLA and TCR-CMV co-occurrence was scored with hypergeometric tests, and a repertoire-size bias correction was applied to TCR pairs. To estimate false discovery rates, a later analysis permuted the HLA or CMV assignments 20 times. In a later analysis, co-occurring TCRs were grouped using DBSCAN, and TCRdist sequence similarity was added for clustering within HLA-allele-positive subsets. Co-occurrence clustering excluded repertoires with fewer than 30,000 or more than 120,000 public chains, plus five with anomalous nucleotide sharing. The clones in this table, taken by TCRdb from immuneACCESS, are in-frame only. Not every clone is retained; where verified, under half of the shortfall comes from an unresolved V gene, and the cause of the rest is unknown. V and J calls and clone size are given by that table; D and trimming were obtained from the DNA. The sample contains around 150,000 clones, approximately 88% of them found a single time. The top ten clonotypes cover more than 1.5% of the sample.

In total, about 650 healthy bone marrow donors made up the cohort. At the time of sampling, all cohort members were nominally healthy, though unrecorded immune exposures were likely present. The donor was CMV seronegative and belonged to the group of 320 or so seronegative cohort members. A peripheral blood sample was collected from each donor, and TCR beta sequencing was performed on peripheral blood mononuclear cells. The Qiagen DNeasy Blood Extraction Kit was used to extract genomic DNA from the blood cell samples. V loses 5 bases at its end and J loses 6 bases; junction bases beyond the gene matches: 4. Inclusive of the bounding cysteine and phenylalanine, the CDR3 is 14 residues long. Kept here is only the CDR3 DNA, which spans 42 bases and is read in frame from base 1. From the germline V gene, CDR1 is SGHAT and CDR2 is FQNNGV.

The receptor's source is a woman aged 18 to 35 in good health and CMV-seronegative. The material sequenced was PBMCs. The rearrangement joined TRBV11-2 to TRBJ1-4, with 9 central nucleotides matching TRBD1. The DNA sequence is as follows: TGTGCCAGCAGCAACCGGGACAGGGATGAAAAACTGTTTTTT. It encodes CASSNRDRDEKLFF.